This TCR beta chain was found in a study of blood T cell repertoires in COVID-19. CDR1 KGHSH and CDR2 LQKENI come from the germline V gene. Trimming shortened V by 0 bases and J by 5 bases, and 10 bases separated the two germline ends. This CDR3 is built from 14 residues. As originally analysed: Amplification from reference gene primers served as the basis for estimated nucleated cell counts. Data came from immunoSEQ multiplex PCR; TCRdb stores just in-frame clones and leaves some out. From that table come the V and J calls and clone size; the DNA was used to work out D and trimming. The repertoire holds approximately 15,000 clones, about 80% seen once, with approximately 9% in the top ten. This clone has more than one count but fewer than ten.

This TCR was sampled from a human donor in a cohort sampled during active COVID-19. Specimen: peripheral blood. This chain links TRBV18 with TRBJ2-5; the D is unclear. CDR3 residues: CASSPPGPRETQYF. The DNA for the CDR3 is TGTGCCAGCTCACCACCCGGTCCTAGGGAGACCCAGTACTTC.